Listed below are T cell receptor beta chains from one sample, sequenced in a study of neurological immune-mediated disorders. TCRdb used MiXCR to reprocess the 5' RACE reads, holding one entry per CDR3 protein. The sample holds roughly 57,000 distinct CDR3 sequences; about 24% are singletons and the top ten take roughly 4.6%. Sequenced input: PBMCs. The source is a man aged 60 to 75 with HTLV-1-associated myelopathy (HAM/TSP). Both conserved end residues are part of each CDR3.

TRBV7-8,TRBJ2-5,CASRKMGTAGVRETQYF
TRBV5-1,TRBJ2-1,CASSLVAGSDNEQFF
TRBV7-2,TRBJ1-6,CASSLTLLGSPLHF
TRBV5-1,TRBJ2-2,CASLPLDTGELFF
TRBV29-1,TRBJ2-7,CSVEVSGREYEQYF
TRBV7-3,TRBJ2-1,CASSSSPSYNEQFF
TRBV20-1,TRBJ2-5,CSARDWTSGSKETQYF
TRBV5-1,TRBJ1-2,CASSLEGGSGYTF
TRBV29-1,TRBJ2-1,CSVGMGRTNEQFF
TRBV7-2,TRBJ2-7,CASSLVREAHEQYF
TRBV2,TRBJ1-3,CASKREQGAGNTIYF
TRBV29-1,TRBJ2-7,CSVRTDTLYEQYF
TRBV7-8,TRBJ2-5,CASSSGMWETQYF
TRBV5-1,TRBJ2-1,CASSLGGGGRGLYNEQFF
TRBV7-8,TRBJ2-1,CASSLEVYNEQFF
TRBV2,TRBJ2-5,CASSEALRASGEETQYF
TRBV4-1,TRBJ2-7,CASSHVRDEQYF
TRBV5-1,TRBJ2-2,CASHGTGLAGELFF
TRBV4-2,TRBJ2-1,CASSQVGSSYNEQFF
TRBV20-1,TRBJ1-1,CSAQTMNTEVFF
TRBV5-5,TRBJ1-1,CASSSDRASWVRTFF
TRBV20-1,TRBJ1-6,CSAGGLRDSPLHF